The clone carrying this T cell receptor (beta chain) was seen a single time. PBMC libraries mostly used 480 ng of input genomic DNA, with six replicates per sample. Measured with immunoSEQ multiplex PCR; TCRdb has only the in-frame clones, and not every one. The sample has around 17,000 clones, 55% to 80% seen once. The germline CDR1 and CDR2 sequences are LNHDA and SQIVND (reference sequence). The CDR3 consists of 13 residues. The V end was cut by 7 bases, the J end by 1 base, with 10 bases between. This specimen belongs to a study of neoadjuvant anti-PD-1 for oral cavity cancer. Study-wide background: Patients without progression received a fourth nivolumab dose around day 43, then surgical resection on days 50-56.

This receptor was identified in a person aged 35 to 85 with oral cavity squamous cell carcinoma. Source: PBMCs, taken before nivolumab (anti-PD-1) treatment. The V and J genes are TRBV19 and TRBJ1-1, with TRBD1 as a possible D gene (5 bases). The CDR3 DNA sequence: TGTGCCAGTATGGGGCAGCCGAACACTGAAGCTTTCTTT. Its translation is CASMGQPNTEAFF.